This record concerns one TCR beta chain sequence. This CDR3 spans 16 amino acids. V was trimmed by 3 bases and J by 8 bases, leaving 20 bases between them. Germline V gives CDR1 SGHRS, CDR2 YFSETQ. This sample was taken from a study of T cell responses to AZD1222 COVID-19 vaccine. Data came from immunoSEQ multiplex PCR; TCRdb stores just in-frame clones and leaves some out. The sample includes 77,000 or so clones, roughly nine tenths of them seen just once. The sequenced sample was peripheral blood, obtained on day 0 of AZD1222 vaccination. The TCR originated in an adult in good health. V usage is TRBV5-1 and J usage is TRBJ1-4; weak D call: TRBD1 (6 bases). DNA of the CDR3: TGCGCCAGCAGCTCCCACCTACAGGGAGTTTCAGAAAAACTGTTTTTT. Its protein product is CASSSHLQGVSEKLFF.